This section outlines one T cell receptor beta chain sequence together with its context. Its cognate antigen is unknown. V gave up 2 bases and J gave up 4 bases, with 14 bases separating them. This CDR3 spans 15 amino acids. Per germline, CDR1 SGHTA and CDR2 FQGNSA. Primers for the PCR totalled 60 Vbeta and 13 Jbeta. Repertoires were generated with immunoSEQ multiplex PCR, while TCRdb's copy carries only in-frame clones and drops some. The sample shows over 200,000 clones, 75% of them seen only once. The sample is drawn from a study of cytomegalovirus exposure and HLA in healthy donors. Study-wide findings and caveats: Three chains linked to CMV were shown in vitro to be specific for CMV antigens. Accurate prediction of HLA-A and HLA-B alleles (for most subjects) was reportedly achieved from TCR beta sequences. A later analysis showed that HLA-associated TCR beta chains had undergone more clonal expansion than equally common others. Later, TCR association rates were found to vary by HLA locus, highest for DRB1 and lowest for HLA-C.

The source is a woman aged 25 to 45 in good health and CMV-seronegative. The chain links TRBV7-2 to TRBJ1-2, with unresolved D. Sample: PBMCs. The CDR3 reads CASSLPGRSAYGYTF. The CDR3 coding sequence is TGTGCCAGCAGCTTACCCGGGAGGAGCGCCTATGGCTACACCTTC.